The 17 T cell receptor beta chains listed next were all sequenced from one sample in a study of T cell responses to AZD1222 COVID-19 vaccine. Only in-frame clones appear in the TCRdb table, and some are missing; sequencing was by immunoSEQ multiplex PCR. The data contain roughly 80,000 clones, 91% of them seen just once; the ten biggest clones take up around 8%. The source material was peripheral blood, sampled 28 days after the second AZD1222 dose. These receptor sequences come from an adult who received the AZD1222 COVID-19 vaccine.

The V gene is TRBV14, the J gene TRBJ2-7, with D possibly being TRBD2 (6 bases). The V end lost 4 bases, the J end lost 5 bases, and 18 bases lay between the germline ends. The CDR3 is 15 amino acids. Germline V lookup: CDR1 SGHDN, CDR2 FVKESK. CDR3 residues: CASSRRRDPSDEQYF. The CDR3 DNA sequence: TGTGCCAGCAGCCGGCGGAGGGACCCCTCAGACGAGCAGTACTTC.

The chain combines TRBV29-1 with TRBJ1-5; D gene unclear. CDR1 and CDR2 (germline): SQVTM, ANQGSEA. The CDR3 is 13 residues long. Trimming left V 3 bases short and J 3 bases short, with 9 bases between. CDR3 sequence (DNA): TGCAGCGTTGACCAAGGGTCCAATCAGCCCCAGCATTTT. Translated, it gives CSVDQGSNQPQHF. Filled out from reference TRBV29-1 and TRBJ1-5, the complete variable domain reads SAVISQKPSRDICQRGTSLTIQCQVDSQVTMMFWYRQQPGQSLTLIATANQGSEATYESGFVIDKFPISRPNLTFSTLTVSNMSPEDSSIYLCSVDQGSNQPQHFGDGTRLSIL.

J is TRBJ2-7 and V is TRBV29-1; D uncertain. Trimming took off 2 bases at V and 3 bases at J, with 11 bases between the two ends. CDR3 length: 13 amino acids. Germline loops: CDR1 SQVTM, CDR2 ANQGSEA. The CDR3 loop is CSVEKASGYEQYF. The CDR3 coding sequence is TGCAGCGTTGAAAAAGCCTCGGGCTACGAGCAGTACTTC.

The rearrangement uses TRBV25-1 and TRBJ2-2, with 15 bases fitting TRBD2. Germline V gene data show CDR1 as MGHDK and CDR2 as SYGVNS. This CDR3 region has 17 residues. J was trimmed by 1 base and V by 4 bases; bases with no gene match: 1. CDR3 sequence: CASSGGLAGGNTGELFF. DNA for the CDR3: TGTGCCAGCAGTGGGGGACTAGCGGGAGGGAACACCGGGGAGCTGTTTTTT.

The rearrangement links TRBV6-2 or TRBV6-3 to TRBJ2-3; 11 nucleotides align to TRBD2. Germline CDR1 and CDR2: MNHEY and SVGEGT. The V gene end was trimmed by 4 bases and the J gene end by 0 bases; junction bases not matched to a gene: 15. The CDR3 spans 20 residues. CDR3: CASSSSGLRGLAGSTDTQYF. CDR3 coding DNA: TGTGCCAGCAGTTCCTCCGGACTCCGCGGACTAGCGGGCAGCACAGATACGCAGTATTTT.

As for this clone: This specimen includes other DNA sequences encoding the same CDR3. V is TRBV19 and J is TRBJ1-5; 11 bases fit TRBD1. The trim removed 6 bases at V and 2 bases at J, leaving 3 bases unmatched. CDR1 is LNHDA, CDR2 SQIVND, per germline (reference sequence). This CDR3 region has 15 residues. The CDR3 bases are TGTGCCAGTAGACCGGGACAGGGGGGCAATCAGCCCCAGCATTTT. Residues: CASRPGQGGNQPQHF. The variable domain in full, with the rest retrieved from reference TRBV19 and TRBJ1-5, is DGGITQSPKYLFRKEGQNVTLSCEQNLNHDAMYWYRQDPGQGLRLIYYSQIVNDFQKGDIAEGYSVSREKKESFPLTVTSAQKNPTAFYLCASRPGQGGNQPQHFGDGTRLSIL.

This clone was counted once. CDR3 nucleotides: TGTGCCAGCAGTGAGACGGTGGCGCAGTATTTT. The encoded protein is CASSETVAQYF. The chain couples TRBV2 to TRBJ2-3; D remains ambiguous. This CDR3 region has 11 residues. Trimming stripped 3 bases from V and 10 bases from J, with 8 bases between. Germline lookup yields CDR1 SNHLY and CDR2 FYNNEI.

The chain carries TRBV7-2 and TRBJ1-5; 10 bases match TRBD1. This CDR3 has 14 residues. V lost 5 bases to trimming and J lost 7 bases; unmatched junction nucleotides: 5. The V gene's germline CDR1 is SGHTA and CDR2 FQGNSA. The CDR3 bases are TGTGCCAGCAGCCCGGGACAGGGGTGGCAGCCCCAGCATTTT. Amino acid sequence: CASSPGQGWQPQHF. Full variable domain (remainder filled in from reference TRBV7-2 and TRBJ1-5): GAGVSQSPSNKVTEKGKDVELRCDPISGHTALYWYRQSLGQGLEFLIYFQGNSAPDKSGLPSDRFSAERTGGSVSTLTIQRTQQEDSAVYLCASSPGQGWQPQHFGDGTRLSIL.

CDR3 nucleotide sequence: TGTGCCAGCAGCCAAGGCGGTAAGAACACCGGGGAGCTGTTTTTT. Translation: CASSQGGKNTGELFF. V and J are TRBV3-1 (or the pseudogene TRBV3-2) and TRBJ2-2; D is undetermined. CDR3 size: 15 residues. Trimming took off 1 base at V and 1 base at J, with 7 bases between the two ends. Looked up from germline, CDR1 is LGHDT and CDR2 is YNNKEL (reference sequence).

The J gene is TRBJ1-5, the V gene TRBV30, with TRBD1 matching over 11 bases. The CDR3 is made up of 17 amino acids. Germline V CDR1 and CDR2: GTSNPN, SVGIG (reference sequence). Trimming cost V 2 bases and J 0 bases; bases outside gene matches: 6. CDR3 protein: CAWSSRTGGHSNQPQHF. CDR3 in DNA: TGTGCCTGGAGTTCCAGGACAGGGGGCCATAGCAATCAGCCCCAGCATTTT.

The V and J genes are TRBV29-1 and TRBJ2-7; 7 nucleotides match TRBD1. J lost 2 bases, V lost 3 bases, and 10 bases had no gene match. The CDR3 is 15 residues long. CDR1 SQVTM and CDR2 ANQGSEA come from the germline V gene. The CDR3 protein is CSVDSPTGDPYEQYF. CDR3 in DNA: TGCAGCGTTGATTCCCCCACAGGGGACCCCTACGAGCAGTACTTC.

This clone was detected only a few times. The chain couples TRBV11-2 to TRBJ2-7, with 9 bases lining up with TRBD1. After removal of 7 bases from V and 4 bases from J, the junction contained 8 bases not matched to a gene. The CDR3 is 14 residues long. Looked up from germline, CDR1 is SGHAT and CDR2 is FQNNGV. The CDR3 DNA reads as TGTGCCAGCAAGACCGGACAGGGGTGGTACGAGCAGTACTTC. Protein sequence: CASKTGQGWYEQYF.

The chain combines TRBV5-5 with TRBJ2-7, with 11 nucleotides matching TRBD2. The germline CDR1 and CDR2 sequences are SGHKS and YYEKEE (reference sequence). The CDR3 consists of 20 residues. Trimming at V came to 2 bases and at J to 2 bases, leaving 18 bases not matched to a gene. CDR3 residues: CASSFPLGLAGGPNTYEQYF. The CDR3 region has the DNA TGTGCCAGCAGCTTTCCCCTTGGGCTAGCGGGAGGACCGAATACCTACGAGCAGTACTTC.

This sequence joins TRBV5-1 and TRBJ1-4, with unresolved D. Germline V gene data show CDR1 as SGHRS and CDR2 as YFSETQ. V lost 3 bases, J lost 4 bases, and 10 bases lay in between. The CDR3 spans 14 residues. The CDR3 nucleotides read TGCGCCAGCAGCTCAGGACGGGGTAATGAAAAACTGTTTTTT. It is translated as CASSSGRGNEKLFF.

This chain joins TRBV28 and TRBJ1-2; D gene ambiguous. CDR1 and CDR2 from the germline V gene are MDHEN and SYDVKM. CDR3 length: 17 amino acids. The V end lost 5 bases, the J end lost 4 bases, and 23 bases lay between the germline ends. The CDR3 nucleotides are TGTGCCAGCAGTCCTCGGGTTCCATCCCTCGGCCCCTATGGCTACACCTTC. Amino acid sequence: CASSPRVPSLGPYGYTF.

This rearrangement joins TRBV7-3 to TRBJ2-1, with 7 bases aligning to TRBD1. The V gene end was trimmed by 0 bases and the J gene end by 6 bases; junction bases not matched to a gene: 8. Germline V CDR1 and CDR2: SGHTA, FQGTGA. There are 16 residues in the CDR3. CDR3 in amino acids: CASSLTGDRVGNEQFF. The CDR3 nucleotides read TGTGCCAGCAGCTTAACGGGGGACAGAGTGGGCAATGAGCAGTTCTTC.

The V and J genes are TRBV5-1 and TRBJ1-1; D uncertain. Germline V gives CDR1 SGHRS, CDR2 YFSETQ. The CDR3 extends over 14 amino acids. V was pared by 0 bases and J by 5 bases, with 11 bases between. The CDR3 protein is CASSLAAEDTEAFF. DNA of the CDR3: TGCGCCAGCAGCTTGGCCGCCGAGGATACTGAAGCTTTCTTT. The full variable domain, in which reference TRBV5-1 and TRBJ1-1 provide the parts outside the CDR3, is KAGVTQTPRYLIKTRGQQVTLSCSPISGHRSVSWYQQTPGQGLQFLFEYFSETQRNKGNFPGRFSGRQFSNSRSEMNVSTLELGDSALYLCASSLAAEDTEAFFGQGTRLTVV.